The 8 T cell receptor beta chains below come from one sample, sequenced in a study of T cells after yellow fever vaccination. Via MiXCR, TCRdb re-called the 5' RACE reads, giving one row per CDR3 protein. This table holds some 30,000 distinct CDR3 sequences, 4.4% found once. This specimen consisted of CD8+ T cells sorted from PBMCs, obtained 5 days after the yellow fever booster vaccination. The source is a man aged 25-45 years who received the YFV17D yellow fever vaccine.

In the case of this clonotype: Just one base apart from a much larger clone, this may be a read error. The chain recombines TRBV5-1 with TRBJ2-7, with unresolved D. CDR1 and CDR2 (germline): SGHRS, YFSETQ. The CDR3 has 15 residues. Written as DNA, the CDR3 is TGCGCCAGCAGCTTGTGGCCGGAAAGCTCCTACGAGCACTACTTC. Encoded protein: CASSLWPESSYEHYF.

This clonotype was recorded at least ten times. The rearrangement uses TRBV20-1 and TRBJ2-1; no reliable D call. The length of the CDR3 is 12 residues. V lost 1 base to trimming and J lost 6 bases, with 7 bases between them. From germline, CDR1 is DFQATT and CDR2 SNEGSKA (reference sequence). CDR3 protein: CSARAAGNEQFF. The CDR3 nucleotides read TGCAGTGCTAGAGCGGCCGGCAATGAGCAGTTCTTC.

Many counts were recorded for this clonotype. V and J are TRBV5-1 and TRBJ2-7; D remains unclear. This CDR3 spans 12 amino acids. With 4 bases removed from V and 6 bases from J, the gap between germline ends came to 11 bases. Looked up from germline, CDR1 is SGHRS and CDR2 is YFSETQ. CDR3 in DNA: TGCGCCAGCAGCATACAAGGCAGCGAGCAGTACTTC. This codes for CASSIQGSEQYF.

This clonotype was counted ten times or more. CDR3 bases: TGTGCCACCAGTGATTCGCATCGGGAGACCCAGTACTTC. Translation: CATSDSHRETQYF. The gene calls are TRBV24-1 and TRBJ2-5, with unresolved D. V was shortened by 2 bases and J by 5 bases, with 8 bases between the two germline ends. This CDR3 has 13 amino acids. CDR1 is KGHDR and CDR2 is SFDVKD in the germline V gene.

This clonotype was detected ten times or more. The V call is TRBV18, the J call TRBJ1-5, with a tentative D call TRBD1 (5 bases). CDR1 and CDR2 (germline): KGHSH, LQKENI. This CDR3 contains 15 residues. The germline V and J ends were trimmed by 6 bases and 1 base, with 13 bases remaining between them. The CDR3 is CASSLTEGSNQPQHF. CDR3 nucleotides: TGTGCCAGCTCGTTGACAGAAGGCAGCAATCAGCCCCAGCATTTT.

This clonotype was seen ten or more times. The V and J genes are TRBV12-3 or TRBV12-4 and TRBJ2-7; 8 nucleotides match TRBD2. The ends lost 3 bases at V and 6 bases at J; junction bases unmatched: 4. The CDR3 covers 13 residues. The CDR3 DNA sequence: TGTGCCAGCAGTTTTAGCGGGACTCTCGAGCAGTACTTC. Its translation: CASSFSGTLEQYF.

V and J are TRBV20-1 and TRBJ2-5; 11 bases line up with TRBD2. The V segment lost 5 bases and the J segment 4 bases; nucleotides outside the gene matches: 12. Germline V gene data show CDR1 as DFQATT and CDR2 as SNEGSKA (reference sequence). This CDR3 spans 16 amino acids. CDR3 loop: CSAVKLAGEAVETQYF. DNA of the CDR3: TGCAGTGCTGTGAAACTAGCGGGAGAGGCAGTAGAGACCCAGTACTTC.

This clonotype was recorded many times. The chain employs TRBV12-3 or TRBV12-4 and TRBJ2-7, with D hard to call. V lost 5 bases and J 2 bases, leaving 7 bases between the germline ends. The CDR3 spans 12 residues. The CDR3 loop is CASSIGPYEQYF. In nucleotides, the CDR3 is TGTGCCAGCAGTATTGGACCCTACGAGCAGTACTTC.